This TCR beta chain was recovered during a study of cytomegalovirus exposure and HLA in healthy donors. The assay was immunoSEQ multiplex PCR, and TCRdb's table has in-frame clones only and misses some. In the table there are 150,000 or so clones, approximately 94% of which are singletons. Trimming cost V 4 bases and J 4 bases, with 13 bases left between them. Germline V gene data show CDR1 as MGHDK and CDR2 as SYGVNS. The CDR3 runs 14 residues. The sequenced material came from PBMCs. The chain uses TRBV25-1 and TRBJ1-1; D is uncertain. The TCR originated in a man between 18 and 35 years old in good health and CMV-seropositive. This CDR3 reads CASSVQVEGTEAFF. Here the CDR3 DNA reads TGTGCCAGCAGTGTCCAGGTTGAAGGCACTGAAGCTTTCTTT.